This T cell receptor beta chain derives from a study of blood T cells in healthy people across ages. The wider study: Every two T cells gave about one barcoded beta molecule via template switching.

Regarding the study as a whole: Older individuals had lower TCR beta diversity per million T cells (the decline was roughly linear). The study found TCR beta diversity correlated strongly with naive T cell percentage. Changes in expanded clonotypes were possibly confounded, as the CMV status of donors was unknown.

A second roughly 7 to 12 cycle PCR used barcoded and J-beta primers. TCRdb processed the 5' RACE reads anew with MiXCR; each CDR3 protein has one entry. The data show 1.5 million to 1.8 million distinct CDR3 sequences, under 55% seen once. Concerning this clonotype itself: What it binds is unknown.

The germline V and J ends were trimmed by 6 bases and 10 bases, with 22 bases remaining between them. Germline CDR1 MNHNY, CDR2 SVGAGI (reference sequence). The CDR3 sequence is 15 residues long. The origin of this receptor is a woman younger than 30 in good health. The rearrangement joins TRBV6-6 to TRBJ2-1; perhaps D is TRBD1 or TRBD2 (5 bases each). Sequenced: blood. As DNA, the CDR3 is TGTGCCAGCAGCCACGATATGGGGACCCCCTACGAGCAGTTCTTC. The encoded protein is CASSHDMGTPYEQFF.